These 15 T cell receptor beta chains were sequenced from one sample in a study of CD8 T cells in Susac syndrome. When the RNA was reverse transcribed, random hexamers were used with an input of 0.5 to 1 ug. TCRdb called the immunoSEQ multiplex PCR reads again in MiXCR, with one record for every CDR3 protein. Found here are 50,000 or so distinct CDR3 sequences, 80% to 95% of them singletons; the top ten hold approximately 0.53%. The sequenced sample consisted of CD8+ T cells from PBMCs. The receptors derive from a human donor in good health.

The chain links TRBV20-1 to TRBJ2-7; 10 bases fit TRBD2. The CDR3 runs to 14 residues. Germline CDR1 is DFQATT and CDR2 is SNEGSKA (reference sequence). V shed 5 bases, J shed 2 bases, and the junction held 6 bases outside the gene matches. The CDR3 is CSAPGLAEPYEQYF. The CDR3 DNA reads TGCAGTGCTCCCGGACTAGCGGAACCCTACGAGCAGTACTTC.

The chain combines TRBV6-1 with TRBJ2-1, with D possibly matching TRBD2 (6 bases). The CDR3 sequence is 16 residues long. Germline assignment: CDR1 MNHNS and CDR2 SASEGT. The V end lost 0 bases, the J end lost 4 bases, and 13 bases lay between the germline ends. The CDR3 DNA sequence: TGTGCCAGCAGTGAAGCGGGGGGTGGCGGATACAATGAGCAGTTCTTC. It codes for CASSEAGGGGYNEQFF.

V and J are TRBV27 and TRBJ2-7, with 7 bases fitting TRBD1. CDR1 and CDR2 from the germline V gene are MNHEY and SMNVEV (reference sequence). The CDR3 is 16 amino acids. The V and J ends lost 2 bases and 6 bases, in that order; junction bases with no gene match: 13. CDR3 in DNA: TGTGCCAGCAGTTTACTCAAAGGGGGCTGGAGTGGCGAGCAGTACTTC. Translation: CASSLLKGGWSGEQYF.

This chain uses TRBV28 with TRBJ2-1, with TRBD2 matching over 9 bases. The trim removed 2 bases at V and 6 bases at J, leaving 11 bases unmatched. From germline, CDR1 is MDHEN and CDR2 SYDVKM. The CDR3 has 17 residues. The CDR3 region is CASSLNVRLAASNEQFF. The CDR3 bases are TGTGCCAGCAGTTTAAATGTCCGACTAGCGGCCAGCAATGAGCAGTTCTTC.

The chain employs TRBV29-1 and TRBJ2-7; the match to TRBD1 covers 8 bases. The CDR3 has 12 residues. The V and J ends lost 4 bases and 3 bases, in that order; junction bases with no gene match: 2. Germline-derived CDR1 and CDR2 are SQVTM and ANQGSEA. The CDR3 nucleotides are TGCAGCGTTGGACAGGGGAGCTACGAGCAGTACTTC. Translation gives CSVGQGSYEQYF.

The V gene is TRBV3-1, the J gene TRBJ2-1; unclear D gene. The V gene's germline CDR1 is LGHDT and CDR2 YNNKEL (reference sequence). The V end was cut by 4 bases, the J end by 0 bases, with 10 bases between. The CDR3 has 15 residues. CDR3 loop: CASSPDVSSYNEQFF. The DNA for the CDR3 is TGTGCCAGCAGCCCTGACGTCAGCTCCTACAATGAGCAGTTCTTC.

The rearrangement uses TRBV5-4 and TRBJ2-7, with 9 bases matching TRBD1. Germline V gene lookup returns CDR1 SGHNT and CDR2 YYREEE (reference sequence). The V gene end was trimmed by 6 bases and the J gene end by 5 bases; junction bases not matched to a gene: 9. This CDR3 has 14 residues. CDR3 sequence reads: CASNSGQGMNEQYF. The CDR3 nucleotides are TGTGCCAGCAACTCTGGACAGGGGATGAACGAGCAGTACTTC.

The V gene is TRBV28, the J gene TRBJ2-6, with 12 bases matching TRBD2. The ends lost 4 bases at V and 2 bases at J; junction bases unmatched: 3. The length of the CDR3 is 17 residues. Germline lookup yields CDR1 MDHEN and CDR2 SYDVKM. The CDR3 reads CASSWLAGGPGANVLTF. The CDR3, as DNA: TGTGCCAGCAGTTGGCTAGCGGGAGGGCCTGGGGCCAACGTCCTGACTTTC.

The chain combines TRBV13 with TRBJ2-1, with D possibly called TRBD1 or TRBD2 (5 bases each). Trimming stripped 5 bases from V and 3 bases from J, with 11 bases between. This CDR3 contains 14 residues. Germline V CDR1 and CDR2: PRHDT, FYEKMQ (reference sequence). The DNA for the CDR3 is TGTGCCAGCAGCGCCCGGGACCACTACAATGAGCAGTTCTTC. Residues: CASSARDHYNEQFF.

The chain is built from TRBV20-1 and TRBJ2-1; 7 bases line up with TRBD2. Trimming removed 1 base from V and 7 bases from J; junction bases left unmatched: 1. The germline V gene has CDR1 DFQATT and CDR2 SNEGSKA (reference sequence). The CDR3 covers 12 residues. The CDR3: CSARGGGNEQFF. The DNA of the CDR3 is TGCAGTGCTAGAGGGGGAGGGAATGAGCAGTTCTTC.

J is TRBJ2-1 and V is TRBV13, with D possibly TRBD1 on 6 matching bases. Trimming took off 4 bases at V and 8 bases at J, with 9 bases between the two ends. The length of the CDR3 is 12 residues. Germline values: CDR1 PRHDT, CDR2 FYEKMQ (reference sequence). The CDR3 DNA reads TGTGCCAGCAGCTCGCACAGGGATGAGCAGTTCTTC. It translates to CASSSHRDEQFF.

The chain has TRBV20-1 and TRBJ2-3; 7 nucleotides align to TRBD2. Germline assignment: CDR1 DFQATT and CDR2 SNEGSKA (reference sequence). V was pared by 1 base and J by 4 bases, with 5 bases of the junction left unmatched. This CDR3 contains 14 residues. CDR3: CSARGGGEADTQYF. CDR3 nucleotide sequence: TGCAGTGCTAGAGGGGGAGGGGAGGCAGATACGCAGTATTTT.

The chain couples TRBV3-1 to TRBJ2-1; no firm D call. The CDR3 consists of 11 residues. Trimming removed 6 bases from V and 7 bases from J, with 7 bases in between. CDR1 LGHDT and CDR2 YNNKEL come from the germline V gene (reference sequence). CDR3 sequence reads: CASSWWNEQFF. Written as DNA, the CDR3 is TGTGCCAGCAGTTGGTGGAATGAGCAGTTCTTC.

The chain links TRBV6-4 to TRBJ2-2; no reliable D call. Trimming removed 1 base from V and 1 base from J, with 1 base in between. The CDR3 length is 13 residues. Germline lookup yields CDR1 MRHNA and CDR2 SNTAGT. This chain's CDR3 is CASSDLNTGELFF. In nucleotides, the CDR3 is TGTGCCAGCAGTGACTTGAACACCGGGGAGCTGTTTTTT.

The chain links TRBV28 to TRBJ2-3; D is uncertain. V was clipped by 2 bases and J by 5 bases, with 14 bases between them. The germline gives CDR1 MDHEN, CDR2 SYDVKM. The CDR3 is 15 amino acids. CDR3 in amino acids: CASSLNDEGRDTQYF. CDR3 in DNA: TGTGCCAGCAGTTTAAACGATGAAGGGCGAGATACGCAGTATTTT.